This TCR beta chain was documented in a study of shared T cell receptors in the human thymus. Germline V lookup: CDR1 SQVTM, CDR2 ANQGSEA. This CDR3 contains 12 residues. With 7 bases removed from V and 2 bases from J, the gap between germline ends came to 11 bases. Profiled with immunoSEQ multiplex PCR; TCRdb holds only in-frame clones, not every one. The table shows under 450,000 clones, with around 93% occurring only once. This sequence originates from a human donor. The sequenced sample consisted of thymocytes. The chain carries TRBV29-1 and TRBJ2-5; D is unresolved. CDR3 nucleotide sequence: TGCAGCGCGGGCCCTCTACAAGAGACCCAGTACTTC. Protein sequence: CSAGPLQETQYF. Full variable domain (rest looked up from reference TRBV29-1 and TRBJ2-5): SAVISQKPSRDICQRGTSLTIQCQVDSQVTMMFWYRQQPGQSLTLIATANQGSEATYESGFVIDKFPISRPNLTFSTLTVSNMSPEDSSIYLCSAGPLQETQYFGPGTRLLVL.